These T cell receptor beta chains were read from a single sample in a study of tumor and adjacent non-tumor tissue in lung cancer. TCRdb re-derived calls from the multiplex PCR reads in MiXCR, one entry per CDR3 protein. The sample carries more than 70,000 distinct CDR3 sequences, approximately 57% recorded once. The sequenced sample consisted of lung tumor tissue. These receptors were taken from a man between 65 and 85 years old with non-small cell lung cancer. The CDR3 runs from the conserved cysteine through the conserved F or W. D genes are given only for firm matches. Some rows mark clone size as missing; the rest say once, few, many or name a class of expanded clone.

size: -; V: TRBV5-1; J: TRBJ2-7; D: TRBD2; CDR3: CASSLGLTSGISYERYF; DNA: TGCGCCAGCAGCTTGGGCCTAACTAGCGGGATTTCCTACGAGCGGTACTTC
size: -; V: TRBV11-2; J: TRBJ2-3; D: -; CDR3: CASSLDSTGDMQYF; DNA: TGTGCCAGCAGCTTAGACTCAACAGGAGATATGCAGTATTTT
size: -; V: TRBV6-1; J: TRBJ2-1; D: TRBD2; CDR3: CTSSEGLAANGQFF; DNA: TGTACCAGCAGTGAAGGGCTAGCGGCAAATGGGCAGTTCTTC
size: -; V: TRBV14; J: TRBJ1-1; D: TRBD1; CDR3: CASNPIGFAQGAHTEAFF; DNA: TGTGCCAGCAATCCGATCGGGTTCGCACAGGGGGCGCACACTGAAGCTTTCTTT
size: -; V: TRBV29-1; J: TRBJ1-1; D: TRBD1; CDR3: CRVEGGGTSTEAFF; DNA: TGCAGAGTTGAAGGAGGGGGCACGAGTACTGAAGCTTTCTTT
size: once; V: TRBV11-3; J: TRBJ2-2; D: -; CDR3: CANSPLNTGELLF; DNA: TGTGCCAACAGTCCCTTGAACACTGGGGAGCTGTTATTT
size: -; V: TRBV12-3/TRBV12-4; J: TRBJ2-1; D: -; CDR3: CASSLGRGPRDEQFF; DNA: TGTGCCAGCAGTCTTGGTCGTGGGCCAAGGGATGAGCAGTTCTTC
size: -; V: TRBV6-2/TRBV6-3; J: TRBJ1-2; D: -; CDR3: CASRSRGSSGYDYTF; DNA: TGTGCCAGCAGGTCCAGAGGGTCTTCCGGCTATGATTACACCTTC
size: -; V: TRBV4-1; J: TRBJ2-1; D: TRBD2; CDR3: CASSQGNSGVNEQSF; DNA: TGCGCCAGCAGCCAAGGCAATAGCGGGGTGAATGAGCAATCCTTC
size: -; V: TRBV5-1; J: TRBJ2-1; D: TRBD1; CDR3: CARSIRDRNEQFF; DNA: TGCGCCAGGAGCATCCGGGACAGAAATGAGCAGTTCTTC
size: -; V: TRBV29-1; J: TRBJ2-1; D: TRBD2; CDR3: CSAEYRGDNEQFF; DNA: TGTAGCGCTGAATATCGGGGGGACAATGAGCAGTTCTTC
size: -; V: TRBV5-4; J: TRBJ1-2; D: -; CDR3: CTSSRDPGTGNYRYTF; DNA: TGTACCAGCAGCAGAGACCCCGGGACGGGAAATTATCGCTACACCTTC
size: once; V: TRBV14; J: TRBJ2-7; D: -; CDR3: CASSTEQERSVQYF; DNA: TGTGCTAGCAGTACGGAGCAGGAGCGCTCGGTGCAGTACTTC
size: -; V: TRBV29-1; J: TRBJ2-3; D: TRBD2; CDR3: CCVAGTSGTGTQYF; DNA: TGCTGCGTCGCCGGGACTAGCGGCACAGGTACGCAGTATTTT
size: many; V: TRBV11-2; J: TRBJ2-3; D: TRBD1; CDR3: CASSLDSRTGGKGDTQYF; DNA: TGTGCCAGCAGCTTAGATTCCCGGACAGGGGGGAAGGGGGATACGCAGTATTTT
size: once; V: TRBV6-1; J: TRBJ2-7; D: -; CDR3: CASSADRISYKQYF; DNA: TGTGCCAGCAGTGCGGACAGAATTTCATACAAGCAGTACTTC
size: -; V: TRBV24-1; J: TRBJ2-6; D: -; CDR3: CATSELAGTSGANVLTF; DNA: TGTGCCACCAGTGAACTGGCAGGGACCTCTGGGGCCAACGTCCTGACTTTC
size: -; V: TRBV6-1; J: TRBJ1-2; D: -; CDR3: CASSEAMTGSLLWYTF; DNA: TGTGCCAGCAGTGAAGCGATGACAGGATCTTTATTGTGGTACACCTTC
size: -; V: TRBV28; J: TRBJ2-2; D: TRBD1; CDR3: CASSPTGLAGELFF; DNA: TGTGCCAGCAGTCCGACAGGGTTGGCAGGGGAGCTGTTTTTT
size: -; V: TRBV11-2; J: TRBJ1-2; D: -; CDR3: CASNPTGTLGYGYTF; DNA: TGTGCCAGCAACCCCACTGGAACCTTGGGGTATGGCTACACCTTC
size: -; V: TRBV6-5; J: TRBJ2-1; D: -; CDR3: CASSGLRGASNGQFF; DNA: TGTGCCAGCAGTGGCCTCCGGGGGGCTTCCAATGGGCAGTTCTTC
size: -; V: TRBV11-2; J: TRBJ2-7; D: TRBD1; CDR3: CTSSLDRGQGNEQYF; DNA: TGCACCAGCAGTTTAGATCGGGGACAGGGTAACGAGCAGTACTTC
size: -; V: TRBV6-1; J: TRBJ1-4; D: -; CDR3: CASTERGGDRKLFF; DNA: TGTGCCAGCACTGAAAGGGGAGGGGATCGAAAACTGTTTTTT
size: -; V: TRBV11-2; J: TRBJ2-1; D: -; CDR3: CASSELVGDLNEQFF; DNA: TGTGCCAGCAGCGAACTAGTGGGGGACCTCAATGAGCAGTTCTTC
size: -; V: TRBV4-1; J: TRBJ2-7; D: -; CDR3: CVSSPPLPRALSEQYF; DNA: TGCGTCAGCAGCCCACCTCTGCCCCGGGCCTTGAGCGAGCAGTACTTC
size: many; V: TRBV28; J: TRBJ1-2; D: -; CDR3: CASSPSILGYTF; DNA: TGTGCCAGCAGTCCAAGTATACTGGGCTACACCTTC
size: -; V: TRBV6-5; J: TRBJ1-6; D: -; CDR3: CTSSYLDNSPLHF; DNA: TGTACCAGCAGTTACTTGGATAATTCACCCCTCCACTTT
size: -; V: TRBV11-2; J: TRBJ2-3; D: TRBD2; CDR3: CAIGPVSVGRGDTQYF; DNA: TGTGCCATCGGCCCCGTCTCGGTCGGGAGGGGAGATACGCAGTATTTT
size: many; V: TRBV5-4; J: TRBJ2-1; D: TRBD1; CDR3: CASSLPGSHPGGEQFF; DNA: TGTGCCAGCAGTTTGCCCGGGTCCCACCCAGGGGGTGAGCAGTTCTTC
size: -; V: TRBV6-1; J: TRBJ2-7; D: TRBD1; CDR3: CVNSEASGGFYEQYF; DNA: TGTGTCAACAGTGAAGCGTCAGGGGGCTTCTACGAGCAGTACTTC
size: -; V: TRBV6-2/TRBV6-3; J: TRBJ2-7; D: -; CDR3: CASNIQGTPAEQYF; DNA: TGTGCCAGCAACATACAGGGGACTCCGGCCGAGCAGTACTTC
size: once; V: TRBV29-1; J: TRBJ2-7; D: -; CDR3: CSVEAPGHFSSYELYF; DNA: TGCAGCGTTGAAGCCCCGGGACATTTTAGCTCCTACGAGCTGTACTTC
size: -; V: TRBV4-1; J: TRBJ2-1; D: -; CDR3: CASSQERGSYNEHFF; DNA: TGCGCCAGTAGCCAGGAACGGGGCTCCTACAATGAGCACTTCTTC
size: -; V: TRBV7-9; J: TRBJ1-6; D: TRBD1; CDR3: CAISRNNQGESPLHF; DNA: TGTGCCATCAGCCGTAACAACCAGGGGGAATCACCCCTCCACTTT
size: many; V: TRBV6-1; J: TRBJ1-3; D: -; CDR3: CASIPRGSGNTIYF; DNA: TGTGCCAGCATTCCAAGGGGCTCTGGAAACACCATATATTTT
size: -; V: TRBV28; J: TRBJ2-7; D: TRBD2; CDR3: CASSTGTSGSSYEQYF; DNA: TGTGCCAGCAGTACCGGGACTAGCGGGAGCTCCTACGAGCAGTACTTC
size: few; V: TRBV11-1; J: TRBJ1-1; D: -; CDR3: CASIPWGIRDTEAFF; DNA: TGTGCCAGCATCCCATGGGGGATAAGAGACACTGAAGCTTTCTTT
size: -; V: TRBV4-1; J: TRBJ1-1; D: -; CDR3: CVTSQERVNTEAFF; DNA: TGCGTCACCAGCCAAGAACGGGTGAACACTGAAGCTTTCTTT
size: -; V: TRBV5-1; J: TRBJ2-1; D: TRBD1; CDR3: CASSLGGTGGYIEQFF; DNA: TGCGCCAGCAGCTTGGGTGGGACAGGGGGTTACATTGAGCAGTTCTTC
size: -; V: TRBV11-2; J: TRBJ2-5; D: TRBD2; CDR3: CASSLLAGVRQETQYF; DNA: TGTGCCAGCAGCTTACTAGCGGGAGTAAGGCAAGAGACGCAGTACTTC
size: -; V: TRBV11-1; J: TRBJ2-1; D: TRBD2; CDR3: CASSPYRSGGYNEQFF; DNA: TGTGCCAGCAGCCCCTATCGGAGCGGGGGCTACAATGAACAGTTCTTC
size: -; V: TRBV29-1; J: TRBJ2-7; D: -; CDR3: CSVGAGVRDEQYF; DNA: TGCAGCGTAGGAGCCGGGGTGAGAGACGAGCAGTACTTC
size: -; V: TRBV12-3/TRBV12-4; J: TRBJ1-2; D: TRBD1; CDR3: CASRRTPGTESNYGYTF; DNA: TGCGCCAGCAGACGCACTCCCGGGACAGAGTCTAACTATGGCTACACCTTC
size: -; V: TRBV12-3/TRBV12-4; J: TRBJ2-3; D: TRBD2; CDR3: CASSLRRTSTDTQYF; DNA: TGTGCCAGCAGTTTGCGGAGGACTAGCACAGATACGCAATATTTT
size: many; V: TRBV5-4; J: TRBJ2-6; D: -; CDR3: CASSLAKGVGANVLTF; DNA: TGTGCCAGCAGCCTGGCAAAAGGGGTCGGGGCCAACGTCCTGACTTTC
size: -; V: TRBV29-1; J: TRBJ2-7; D: -; CDR3: CSARVGQGCHEQYF; DNA: TGCAGCGCAAGGGTGGGACAAGGCTGCCACGAGCAGTACTTC
size: -; V: TRBV20-1; J: TRBJ1-2; D: -; CDR3: CSATDEGREISGYIF; DNA: TGCAGTGCTACAGATGAGGGCAGGGAAATTAGTGGCTACATCTTC